The clone carrying this TCR beta chain was recorded at least ten times. This specimen belongs to a study of read filtering for tumor transcriptome and immune sequencing. The library was built from about 370 ng RNA with molecular barcoded adaptors for alpha/delta and beta/gamma chains. TCRdb itself ran the reads through MiXCR, one entry per CDR3 protein. The sample has about 130,000 distinct CDR3 sequences; under 15% are singletons. CDR1 is DFQATT and CDR2 is SNEGSKA in the germline V gene (reference sequence). The CDR3 loop spans 15 amino acids. V was pared by 1 base and J by 7 bases, with 17 bases between.

The sequencing input was a population of CD138-negative cells sorted from bone marrow. This chain links TRBV20-1 with TRBJ2-1; a possible D gene is TRBD2 (6 bases). The source is a donor aged 40 or older with multiple myeloma. CDR3: CSARAAGRRGNEQFF. The CDR3 DNA follows: TGCAGTGCTAGAGCCGCGGGACGTCGCGGGAATGAGCAGTTCTTC.